These T cell receptor beta chains were read from a single sample in a study of T cell responses to AZD1222 COVID-19 vaccine. Some clones are missing from TCRdb's copy, which holds only in-frame ones; the method was immunoSEQ multiplex PCR. This table holds about 120,000 clones, 86% found once. The input for sequencing was peripheral blood, taken 28 days after the second AZD1222 dose. All receptors come from an adult who received the AZD1222 COVID-19 vaccine. Both conserved end residues are part of each CDR3. Fields, in order: D gene, clone size, J gene, V gene, CDR3 protein, CDR3 DNA. D genes are given only for firm matches. Rows may omit the clone size; those that give it use once, few, many or a size class.

>NA|NA|TRBJ2-2|TRBV4-1
CASSQDPRTLSNTGELFF
TGCGCCAGCAGCCAAGATCCCCGGACGCTATCGAACACCGGGGAGCTGTTTTTT
>NA|NA|TRBJ1-1|TRBV30
CAWSPRWGTEAFF
TGTGCCTGGAGTCCCAGATGGGGGACTGAAGCTTTCTTT
>NA|NA|TRBJ1-5|TRBV4-1
CASSQDRSNQPQHF
TGCGCCAGCAGCCAAGATCGAAGCAATCAGCCCCAGCATTTT
>NA|NA|TRBJ1-1|TRBV5-1
CASSSRQGSNTEAFF
TGCGCCAGCAGCTCACGTCAGGGGTCCAACACTGAAGCTTTCTTT
>NA|NA|TRBJ1-1|TRBV11-3
CASSLTLRDQGGTEAFF
TGTGCCAGCAGCTTAACCCTACGAGATCAGGGAGGCACTGAAGCTTTCTTT
>NA|NA|TRBJ1-1|TRBV7-6
CASSPVGRENTEAFF
TGTGCCAGCAGCCCCGTGGGACGGGAGAACACTGAAGCTTTCTTT
>NA|few|TRBJ2-5|TRBV6-5
CASSYSIWGQETQYF
TGTGCCAGCAGTTACTCGATATGGGGCCAAGAGACCCAGTACTTC
>NA|NA|TRBJ2-2|TRBV19
CASTQRAGDTNTGELFF
TGTGCCAGTACCCAAAGGGCAGGAGATACGAACACCGGGGAGCTGTTTTTT
>NA|NA|TRBJ1-1|TRBV19
CASSVSLNTEAFF
TGTGCCAGTAGTGTCTCCCTGAACACTGAAGCTTTCTTT
>NA|NA|TRBJ2-7|TRBV20-1
CSASGVGTINEQYF
TGCAGTGCTAGTGGGGTCGGGACGATAAACGAGCAGTACTTC
>NA|NA|TRBJ2-7|TRBV3-1/TRBV3-2
CASSQIQRGNEQYF
TGTGCCAGCAGCCAGATACAAAGGGGGAACGAGCAGTACTTC
>NA|once|TRBJ1-4|TRBV19
CASSTDSGEKLFF
TGTGCCAGTAGTACCGACAGTGGGGAAAAACTGTTTTTT
>TRBD1|NA|TRBJ1-4|TRBV9
CASSGTGASEKLFF
TGTGCCAGCAGCGGGACAGGGGCGAGTGAAAAACTGTTTTTT
>NA|many|TRBJ1-1|TRBV6-1
CASSEGAHTEAFF
TGTGCCAGCAGTGAGGGGGCGCACACTGAAGCTTTCTTT
>NA|NA|TRBJ2-1|TRBV5-6
CASSHNGGGTYNEQFF
TGTGCCAGCAGCCATAACGGAGGGGGGACTTACAATGAGCAGTTCTTC
>TRBD1|NA|TRBJ2-7|TRBV6-5
CASSLSTGGAYEQYF
TGTGCCAGCAGCCTCTCGACAGGGGGAGCGTACGAGCAGTACTTC
>NA|NA|TRBJ2-1|TRBV18
CASSQQWGPYNEQFF
TGTGCCAGCTCACAACAGTGGGGGCCCTACAATGAGCAGTTCTTC
>NA|NA|TRBJ1-3|TRBV11-2
CASTQLRGSGNTIYF
TGTGCCAGCACCCAGTTGCGGGGGTCTGGAAACACCATATATTTT
>NA|once|TRBJ1-1|TRBV7-8
CASSPSRRTEAFF
TGTGCCAGCAGCCCCTCCCGGCGGACTGAAGCTTTCTTT
>NA|NA|TRBJ1-1|TRBV29-1
CSVAGAAEAFF
TGCAGCGTTGCCGGTGCGGCTGAAGCTTTCTTT
>NA|NA|TRBJ1-6|TRBV11-1
CASSFGNEYSPLHF
TGTGCCAGCAGCTTCGGTAACGAGTATTCACCCCTCCACTTT
>NA|NA|TRBJ1-4|TRBV3-1/TRBV3-2
CASSHRQANEKLFF
TGTGCCAGCAGCCACAGGCAGGCTAATGAAAAACTGTTTTTT
>TRBD1|once|TRBJ1-2|TRBV7-8
CASSLAQGDYGYTF
TGTGCCAGCAGCTTAGCGCAGGGGGACTATGGCTACACCTTC
>NA|NA|TRBJ1-2|TRBV12-5
CASGFPFYGYTF
TGTGCTAGTGGTTTCCCATTCTATGGCTACACCTTC
>NA|NA|TRBJ1-2|TRBV7-2
CASTLTAPNYGYTF
TGTGCCAGCACCCTGACAGCACCTAACTATGGCTACACCTTC
>NA|NA|TRBJ2-7|TRBV14
CASSQLGASHPTYF
TGTGCCAGCAGCCAACTTGGGGCTTCGCATCCTACTTACTTC
>NA|NA|TRBJ1-1|TRBV7-2
CASSSLGTEAFF
TGTGCCAGCAGCTCCTTGGGTACTGAAGCTTTCTTT
>TRBD2|NA|TRBJ2-5|TRBV5-1
CASSLPGGAGETQYF
TGCGCCAGCAGCTTACCCGGGGGGGCCGGAGAGACCCAGTACTTC
>NA|NA|TRBJ2-2|TRBV2
CASRAGGLNTGELFF
TGTGCCAGCAGAGCCGGGGGATTGAACACCGGGGAGCTGTTTTTT
>NA|once|TRBJ2-7|TRBV3-1/TRBV3-2
CANQPIHPTAPYEQYF
TGTGCCAACCAACCTATTCACCCTACCGCCCCCTACGAGCAGTACTTC
>NA|NA|TRBJ1-4|TRBV6-5
CASSYSGGEKLFF
TGTGCCAGCAGTTACTCGGGTGGGGAAAAACTGTTTTTT
>TRBD2|NA|TRBJ2-7|TRBV3-1/TRBV3-2
CASRQPGGEQYF
TGTGCCAGCAGGCAGCCGGGGGGCGAGCAGTACTTC
>NA|NA|TRBJ2-7|TRBV2
CASSELSYEQYF
TGTGCCAGCAGTGAACTGTCCTACGAGCAGTACTTC
>NA|NA|TRBJ2-1|TRBV28
CASITTGAGAGREQFF
TGTGCCAGCATCACCACTGGGGCAGGGGCGGGTCGGGAGCAGTTCTTC
>TRBD1|NA|TRBJ1-1|TRBV29-1
CSGRQGAWTEAFF
TGCAGCGGGCGACAGGGGGCATGGACTGAAGCTTTCTTT
>NA|NA|TRBJ2-1|TRBV11-2
CASSLGLETEQFF
TGTGCCAGCAGCTTAGGACTAGAGACGGAGCAGTTCTTC
>NA|NA|TRBJ1-2|TRBV19
CASSYRAPNYGYTF
TGTGCCAGTAGTTACAGGGCCCCTAACTATGGCTACACCTTC
>TRBD2|NA|TRBJ2-3|TRBV9
CASSVMGLAGGSDTQYF
TGTGCCAGCAGCGTTATGGGACTAGCGGGGGGTTCAGATACGCAGTATTTT
>NA|NA|TRBJ2-7|TRBV3-1/TRBV3-2
CASSQGYEQYF
TGTGCCAGCAGCCAGGGGTACGAGCAGTACTTC
>NA|NA|TRBJ1-2|TRBV29-1
CSVEDRPVGYTF
TGCAGCGTTGAAGACAGGCCAGTCGGCTACACCTTC
>TRBD1|NA|TRBJ1-4|TRBV30
CAWSVSGGGEKLFF
TGTGCCTGGAGTGTATCAGGGGGTGGTGAAAAACTGTTTTTT
>NA|NA|TRBJ2-6|TRBV15
CATSRPLSGANVLTF
TGTGCCACCAGCAGACCCCTCTCTGGGGCCAACGTCCTGACTTTC
>NA|NA|TRBJ2-1|TRBV30
CAWSPSSYNEQFF
TGTGCCTGGAGTCCAAGCTCCTACAATGAGCAGTTCTTC
>NA|NA|TRBJ1-2|TRBV7-2
CASSFRTEGYTF
TGTGCCAGCAGCTTCAGAACGGAAGGCTACACCTTC
>TRBD1|few|TRBJ1-5|TRBV4-1
CASSQGDRGPSNQPQHF
TGCGCCAGCAGCCAAGGGGACAGGGGGCCGAGCAATCAGCCCCAGCATTTT